This is a list of T cell receptor beta chains from one sample in a study of regulatory T cells in long-lasting Graves disease. TCRdb analysed the multiplex PCR reads with MiXCR anew, one entry per CDR3 protein. This sample has 530,000 or so distinct CDR3 sequences, with approximately 13% found just once. These same data were also listed under a study on T cells in Graves' hyperthyroidism and ophthalmopathy.

The sample in question was peripheral blood mononuclear cells (PBMCs), obtained at new diagnosis, from a patient treated with antithyroid drugs. Receptor source: a man aged 30-40 years with Graves disease. The CDR3 runs from the conserved cysteine through the conserved F or W. The D gene is left open where the match is weak.

TRBD2	14	TRBV11-1	TRBJ2-3	CASSLWSGRDTQYF
TRBD1	15	TRBV19	TRBJ1-3	CASRREQGTGNTIYF
-	14	TRBV29-1	TRBJ2-5	CSVEELDRGETQYF
TRBD1	16	TRBV20-1	TRBJ1-2	CSASVGQSHSNYGYTF
TRBD1	12	TRBV29-1	TRBJ2-3	CSVGQVTDTQYF
-	12	TRBV30	TRBJ1-2	CARAGGGVGYTF
TRBD1	16	TRBV19	TRBJ2-7	CASSIRYDRGRGEQYF
TRBD1	17	TRBV11-2	TRBJ1-3	CASSSNRDRGPGNTIYF
-	13	TRBV10-3	TRBJ1-1	CATVGGRDTEAFF
TRBD2	18	TRBV11-2	TRBJ2-3	CASSFTSGRKTSTDTQYF
-	12	TRBV30	TRBJ2-2	CAWSVTAGELFF
-	12	TRBV24-1	TRBJ2-1	CATSDPLDEQFF
TRBD2	20	TRBV7-3	TRBJ2-3	CASSLTGATSGRLSTDTQYF
TRBD2	14	TRBV20-1	TRBJ2-3	CSVGTSGIPDTQYF
-	15	TRBV11-3	TRBJ1-5	CASSLDLRVRQPQHF
-	14	TRBV5-1	TRBJ2-1	CASRIQGPDYEQFF
-	14	TRBV2	TRBJ1-2	CASTDPLLGDGYTF
TRBD2	18	TRBV5-1	TRBJ2-1	CASSFPGTSGSSYNEQFF
TRBD1	13	TRBV2	TRBJ1-1	CASRAQGYTEAFF
TRBD1	15	TRBV3-1	TRBJ2-5	CASSQGQGYQETQYF
TRBD2	15	TRBV9	TRBJ2-3	CASSVSGRAPDTQYF
TRBD2	20	TRBV5-1	TRBJ2-2	CASSLAGTSGRGPGTGELFF
TRBD2	14	TRBV5-1	TRBJ2-1	CASTSGVLYNEQFF
-	14	TRBV5-5	TRBJ2-7	CASSFWDTTYEQYF
TRBD2	15	TRBV10-1	TRBJ2-1	CASSDRTSGGNEQFF
-	12	TRBV2	TRBJ1-1	CASIGGLTEALF
TRBD2	17	TRBV28	TRBJ2-2	CASSLTAGGRNTGELFF
-	15	TRBV12-3/TRBV12-4	TRBJ1-2	CASSLVVGQGHGYTF
TRBD2	13	TRBV3-1	TRBJ2-1	CASSPSGGEEQFF
-	14	TRBV12-3/TRBV12-4	TRBJ1-1	CASSGLTRNTEAFF
TRBD1	15	TRBV20-1	TRBJ2-1	CSASPGTGSYNEQFF
-	14	TRBV7-7	TRBJ2-5	CASTPLPGKETQYF
-	14	TRBV7-9	TRBJ2-2	CASSTLGWAGELFF
-	15	TRBV27	TRBJ1-5	CASSLGALNNQPQHF
-	16	TRBV6-1	TRBJ1-1	CASSGLWDPMNTEAFF
-	11	TRBV29-1	TRBJ1-1	CSIGKGAEAFF
-	13	TRBV2	TRBJ1-5	CASSYGRNQPQHF
TRBD2	14	TRBV6-1	TRBJ2-3	CASGREGHTDTQYF
TRBD1	14	TRBV14	TRBJ2-4	CASSRQGIMDIQYF
-	13	TRBV6-1	TRBJ2-5	CASRRLSSETQYF
-	13	TRBV7-3	TRBJ1-1	CASSPNGGIEAFF
-	14	TRBV20-1	TRBJ2-3	CSASADTSTDTQYF
TRBD1	15	TRBV20-1	TRBJ2-5	CSARDPTGAEETQYF
-	10	TRBV29-1	TRBJ2-1	CSVEKIGQFF
TRBD2	16	TRBV7-6	TRBJ2-7	CASSLSASGSSYEQYF
-	14	TRBV5-4	TRBJ1-6	CASSLTVNNSPLHF
TRBD1	16	TRBV5-1	TRBJ2-2	CASRSTGQGPTGELFF
TRBD1	12	TRBV27	TRBJ2-1	CASRTGRYEQFF